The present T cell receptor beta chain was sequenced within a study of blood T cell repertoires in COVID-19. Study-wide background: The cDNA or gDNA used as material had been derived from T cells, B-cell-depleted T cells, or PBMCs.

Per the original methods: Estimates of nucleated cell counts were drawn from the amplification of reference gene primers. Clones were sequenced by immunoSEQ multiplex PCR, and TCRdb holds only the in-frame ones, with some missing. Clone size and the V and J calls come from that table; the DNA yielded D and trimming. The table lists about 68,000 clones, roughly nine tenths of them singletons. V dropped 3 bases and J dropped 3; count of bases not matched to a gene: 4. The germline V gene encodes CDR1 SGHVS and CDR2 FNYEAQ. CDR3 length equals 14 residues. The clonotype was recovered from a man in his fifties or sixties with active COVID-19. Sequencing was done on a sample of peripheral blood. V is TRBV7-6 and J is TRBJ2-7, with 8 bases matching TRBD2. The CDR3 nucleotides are TGTGCCAGCAGCTTCGGGGGGGCCCGCTACGAGCAGTACTTC. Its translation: CASSFGGARYEQYF.